Listed below are T cell receptor beta chains from one sample, sequenced in a study of blood T cell repertoires in COVID-19. Profiled with immunoSEQ multiplex PCR; TCRdb holds only in-frame clones, not every one. Of tens of thousands of clones listed, more than 75% are singletons. Source material: peripheral blood. All receptors come from a human donor with acute or convalescent COVID-19. The donor label of this sample is uncertain. CDR3s include the opening cysteine and the closing phenylalanine or tryptophan. Fields, in order: J gene, D gene, V gene, CDR3 protein. D genes are given only for firm matches.

J gene: TRBJ2-4
D gene: NA
V gene: TRBV6-1
CDR3 protein: CASSGPTRSAKNIQYF

J gene: TRBJ1-2
D gene: NA
V gene: TRBV21-1
CDR3 protein: CASSKGGGYGYTF

J gene: TRBJ2-7
D gene: TRBD1
V gene: TRBV5-5
CDR3 protein: CASSRTGTGPYEQYF

J gene: TRBJ1-3
D gene: NA
V gene: TRBV6-5
CDR3 protein: CASSLYYSGNTIYF

J gene: TRBJ2-1
D gene: TRBD2
V gene: TRBV6-1
CDR3 protein: CASSENLAGGYNEQFF

J gene: TRBJ2-5
D gene: TRBD2
V gene: TRBV5-1
CDR3 protein: CASSLFSGDQRTQYF

J gene: TRBJ1-6
D gene: NA
V gene: TRBV28
CDR3 protein: CASSTPGSSYNSPLHF

J gene: TRBJ2-7
D gene: TRBD2
V gene: TRBV7-2
CDR3 protein: CASSLAGTSGTYEQYF

J gene: TRBJ1-4
D gene: NA
V gene: TRBV19
CDR3 protein: CASSIGQAFEKLFF

J gene: TRBJ2-7
D gene: NA
V gene: TRBV5-4
CDR3 protein: CASSPRLDSYEQYF

J gene: TRBJ2-3
D gene: NA
V gene: TRBV28
CDR3 protein: CASSSGLRLDTQYF

J gene: TRBJ1-4
D gene: NA
V gene: TRBV28
CDR3 protein: CASSPRASTNEKLFF

J gene: TRBJ2-5
D gene: NA
V gene: TRBV20-1
CDR3 protein: CSMLGETQYF

J gene: TRBJ1-1
D gene: NA
V gene: TRBV29-1
CDR3 protein: CSVGQMNTEAFF

J gene: TRBJ2-2
D gene: TRBD1
V gene: TRBV20-1
CDR3 protein: CSASRGTGGFGELFF

J gene: TRBJ1-2
D gene: NA
V gene: TRBV27
CDR3 protein: CASSLYGSNYGYTF